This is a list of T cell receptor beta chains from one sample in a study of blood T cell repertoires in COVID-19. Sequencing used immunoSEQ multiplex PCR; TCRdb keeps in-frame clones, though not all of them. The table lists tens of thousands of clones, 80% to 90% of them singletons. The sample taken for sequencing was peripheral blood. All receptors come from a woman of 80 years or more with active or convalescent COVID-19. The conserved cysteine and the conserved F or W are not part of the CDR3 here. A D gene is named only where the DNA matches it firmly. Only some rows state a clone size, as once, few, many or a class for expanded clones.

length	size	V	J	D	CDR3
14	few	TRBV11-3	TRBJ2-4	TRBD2	ASSSRLAGGKNIQY
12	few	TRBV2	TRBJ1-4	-	ASNSDLRNEKLF
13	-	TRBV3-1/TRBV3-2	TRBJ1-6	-	ASSQLVGNNSPLH
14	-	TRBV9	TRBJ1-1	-	ASSVAKAGAGTEAF
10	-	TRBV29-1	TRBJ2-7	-	SGSGAGHEQY
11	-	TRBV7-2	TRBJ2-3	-	ASSSTGTDTQY
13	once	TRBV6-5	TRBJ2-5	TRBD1	ASRPGQGLGETQY
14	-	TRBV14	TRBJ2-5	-	ASSQGAGKVGETQY
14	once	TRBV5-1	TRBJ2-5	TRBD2	ASSLGVAGGGETQY
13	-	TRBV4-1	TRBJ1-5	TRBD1	ASSQGTGNNQPQH
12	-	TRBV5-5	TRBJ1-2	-	ASSLRSFSYGYT
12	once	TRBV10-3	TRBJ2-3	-	ATSRQVGTDTQY
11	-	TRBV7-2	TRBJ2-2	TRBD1	ASSLQGALELF
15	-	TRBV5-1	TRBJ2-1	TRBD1	ASSRGQGASTNDEQF
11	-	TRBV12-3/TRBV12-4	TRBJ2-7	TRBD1	ASSGTGRYEQY
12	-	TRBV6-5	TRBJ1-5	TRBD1	ASSRDRGLQPQH
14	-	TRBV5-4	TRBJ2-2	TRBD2	ASSGWTSGNTGELF
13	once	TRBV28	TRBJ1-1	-	ASSLFGQGIGQAF
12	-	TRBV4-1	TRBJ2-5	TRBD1	ASSLWTGGETQY
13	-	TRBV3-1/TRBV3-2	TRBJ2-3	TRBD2	ASSQGGLGPDTQY
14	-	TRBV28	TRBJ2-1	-	ASSLRPGGGNNEQF
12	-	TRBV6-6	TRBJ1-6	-	ASSKGQGNRPLH
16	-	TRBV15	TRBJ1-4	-	ATSFYFGGLGSGEKLF
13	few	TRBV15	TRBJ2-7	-	ATSRGPRQSYEQY
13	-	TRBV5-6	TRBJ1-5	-	ASSTGQLSNQPQH
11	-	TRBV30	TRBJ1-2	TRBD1	AWVRGPSYGYT
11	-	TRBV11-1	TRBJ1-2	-	ASSSMDSYGYT
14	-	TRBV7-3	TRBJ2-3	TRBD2	ASSSRLAGATDTQY
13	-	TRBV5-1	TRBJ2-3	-	ASSLIWTSTDTQY
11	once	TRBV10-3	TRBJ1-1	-	AIRIQANTEAF
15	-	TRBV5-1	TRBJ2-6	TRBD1	ASSRGQADSGANVLT
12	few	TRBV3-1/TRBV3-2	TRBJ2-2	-	ASSQVRGAGELF
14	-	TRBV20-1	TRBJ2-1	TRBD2	SASGWGTSAYNEQF
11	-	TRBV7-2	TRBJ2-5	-	ASSPSLQETQY
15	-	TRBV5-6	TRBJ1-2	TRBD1	ASMRGQGSNWHRGYT
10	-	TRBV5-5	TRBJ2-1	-	ASSTLQGAQF
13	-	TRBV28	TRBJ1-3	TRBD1	ASSLYGQGENTIY
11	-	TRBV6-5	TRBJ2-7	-	ASFRDTAYEQY
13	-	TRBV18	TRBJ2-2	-	ASSPGTTGAGELF
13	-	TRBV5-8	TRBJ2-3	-	ASSSRTGRQDTQY
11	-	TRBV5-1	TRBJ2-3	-	ASSVERRDTQY
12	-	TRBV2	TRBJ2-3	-	ASNGWGRPDTQY
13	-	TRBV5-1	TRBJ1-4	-	ASSSTGLSNEKLF
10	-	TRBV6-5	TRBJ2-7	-	ASKTGTYEQY
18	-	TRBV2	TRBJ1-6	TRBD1	ASSEFGRGRGSGHNSPLH
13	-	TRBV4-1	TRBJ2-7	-	ASSRGSESLYEQY
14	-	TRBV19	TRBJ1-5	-	ASSIEDTWSNQPQH
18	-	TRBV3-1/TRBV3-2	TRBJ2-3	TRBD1	ASSQTRGTGGSRSTDTQY
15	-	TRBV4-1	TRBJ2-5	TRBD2	ASSQEMSGSRQETQY